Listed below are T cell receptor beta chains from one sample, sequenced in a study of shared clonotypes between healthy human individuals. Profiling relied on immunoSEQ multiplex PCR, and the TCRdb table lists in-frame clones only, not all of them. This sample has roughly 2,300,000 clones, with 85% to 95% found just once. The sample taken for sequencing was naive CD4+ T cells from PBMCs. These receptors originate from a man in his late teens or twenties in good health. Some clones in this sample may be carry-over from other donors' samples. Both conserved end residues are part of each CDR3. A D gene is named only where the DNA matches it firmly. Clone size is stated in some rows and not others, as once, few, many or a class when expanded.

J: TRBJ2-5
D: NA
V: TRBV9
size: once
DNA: TGTGCCAGCAGCGTAGGGACAGCCGAAGAGACCCAGTACTTC
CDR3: CASSVGTAEETQYF

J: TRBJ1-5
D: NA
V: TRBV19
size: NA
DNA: TGTGCCAGTAGCCGACCGTCGGCTCAGCCCCAGCATTTT
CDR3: CASSRPSAQPQHF

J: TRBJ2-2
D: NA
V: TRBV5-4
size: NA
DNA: TGTGCCAGCAGCAAGGCACCGACCGGGGAGCTGTTTTTT
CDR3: CASSKAPTGELFF

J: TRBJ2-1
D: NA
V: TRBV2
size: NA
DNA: TGTGCCAGCAGTGAACCAGGTGGGGGCCCTGAGCAGTTCTTC
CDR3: CASSEPGGGPEQFF

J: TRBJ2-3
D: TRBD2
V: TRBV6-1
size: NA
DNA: TGTGCCAGCAGTGCTAGCGGGAAGTTCCCAGATACGCAGTATTTT
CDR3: CASSASGKFPDTQYF

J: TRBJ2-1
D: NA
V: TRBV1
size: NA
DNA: TGCACCAGCAGCCAAGCCTCCCGAGCTGCCGGAGGCAATGAGCAGTTCTTC
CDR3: CTSSQASRAAGGNEQFF

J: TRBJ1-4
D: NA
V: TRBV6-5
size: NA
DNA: TGTGCCAGCAGACAAGTCGCCTTCGCTAATGAAAAACTGTTTTTT
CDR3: CASRQVAFANEKLFF

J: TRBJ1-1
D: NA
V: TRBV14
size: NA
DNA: TGTGCCAGCAGCCATTCCCGGGACATAGTTTCCACTGAAGCTTTCTTT
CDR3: CASSHSRDIVSTEAFF

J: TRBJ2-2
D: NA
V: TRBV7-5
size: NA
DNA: TGTGTCAGAAGCTTAGTTAATTCGGCGGGATGGAGCGGGGAGCTGTTTTTT
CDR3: CVRSLVNSAGWSGELFF

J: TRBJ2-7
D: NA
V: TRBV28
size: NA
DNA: TGTGCCAGCAGTTTACGTTCCACAGTTTCCTACGAGCAGTACTTC
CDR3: CASSLRSTVSYEQYF

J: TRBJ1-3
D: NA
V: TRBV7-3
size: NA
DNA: TGTGCCAGCAGTCAACAACATAACTCTGGAAACACCATATATTTT
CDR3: CASSQQHNSGNTIYF

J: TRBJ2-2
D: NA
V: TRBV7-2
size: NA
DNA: TGTGCCAGCAGCCCCCGGCAGGCGAACACCGGGGAGCTGTTTTTT
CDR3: CASSPRQANTGELFF

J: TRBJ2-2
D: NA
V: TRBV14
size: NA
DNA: TGTGCCAGCAGCCAATACTCCGGGGAGCTGTTTTTT
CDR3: CASSQYSGELFF

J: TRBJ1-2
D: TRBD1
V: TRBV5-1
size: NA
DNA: TGCGCCAGCAGCCTCCCCCCCGGGACAGGGGTTGGCTACACCTTC
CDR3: CASSLPPGTGVGYTF

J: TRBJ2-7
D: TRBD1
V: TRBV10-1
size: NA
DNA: TGCGCCACCTCTGGGACAGGGGTCAACGAGCAGTACTTC
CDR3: CATSGTGVNEQYF

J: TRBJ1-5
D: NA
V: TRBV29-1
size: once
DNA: TGCAGCGTTGAAGTGGAATTCAATCAGCCCCAGCATTTT
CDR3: CSVEVEFNQPQHF

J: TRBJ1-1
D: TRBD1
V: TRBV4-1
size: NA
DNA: TGCGCCAGCAGCCAGAGAGACAGGGGCAACACTGAAGCTTTCTTT
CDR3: CASSQRDRGNTEAFF

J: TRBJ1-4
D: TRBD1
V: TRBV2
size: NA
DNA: TGTGCCAGCAGTGAAGCGGGTTGGGCAGGGGGTAATGAAAAACTGTTTTTT
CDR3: CASSEAGWAGGNEKLFF

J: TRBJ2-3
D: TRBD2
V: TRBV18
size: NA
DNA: TGTGCCAGCTCACCCACTAGCGCCCTCACAGATACGCAGTATTTT
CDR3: CASSPTSALTDTQYF

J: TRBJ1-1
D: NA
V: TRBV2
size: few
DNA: TGTGCCAGCAGGGGAGAAGTCGCTGAAGCTTTCTTT
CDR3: CASRGEVAEAFF

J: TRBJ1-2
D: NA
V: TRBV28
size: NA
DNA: TGTGCCAGCAGTTATGGTGGCGTTGCAGGGGAAGGACGCTATGGCTACACCTTC
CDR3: CASSYGGVAGEGRYGYTF

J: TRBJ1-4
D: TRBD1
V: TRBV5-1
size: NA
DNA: TGCGCCAGCAGCGATCAGGGGGTAGATGAAAAACTGTTTTTT
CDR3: CASSDQGVDEKLFF

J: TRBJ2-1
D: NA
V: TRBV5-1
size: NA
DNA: TGCGCCAGCAGCAAAGACAAGAACTATGAGCAGTTCTTC
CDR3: CASSKDKNYEQFF